The present entry profiles one TCR beta chain with its context. The sample is drawn from a study of OX40 agonist ivuxolimab in advanced cancers. The CDR3 is 16 residues long. Trimming cost V 4 bases and J 2 bases; bases outside gene matches: 6. CDR1 and CDR2 (germline): MNHEY, SVGAGI. This table comes from immunoSEQ multiplex PCR, and its TCRdb copy is limited to in-frame clones, with some not included. The data hold over 20,000 clones, with around 79% observed a single time. The chain has TRBV6-5 and TRBJ1-4, with 8 bases that match TRBD1. This receptor was taken from an adult with an advanced solid tumor such as melanoma, head and neck, liver or kidney cancer. Sample: CD4+ or CD8+ T cells sorted from blood, taken in a trial of the OX40 agonist ivuxolimab. CDR3: CASSSRNRGTNEKLFF. CDR3 in DNA: TGTGCCAGCAGTTCCCGAAACAGGGGGACTAATGAAAAACTGTTTTTT.